This T cell receptor (beta chain) appears in the sequencing data of a study of shared clonotypes between healthy human individuals. General study points: Sorted-subset sequencing was shown by rarefaction to be incomplete despite large depth.

In the sorted-subset replicate PCRs, 200 ng DNA, tens of thousands of T cell genomes, was used. The protocol was immunoSEQ multiplex PCR, while the TCRdb copy is restricted to in-frame clones and leaves out a portion. The sample consists of about 2.1 million clones, just under 95% of them appearing once. Note on this clone: Its cognate antigen is unknown.

Terminally differentiated effector memory CD45RA+ cells were excluded from the naive CD8 cells, which were CD45RO-negative and positively selected for CCR7. The sequence derives from a man aged 18 to 29 in good health. Some clones in this sample may be carry-over from other donors' samples. Sequencing input: naive CD8+ T cells from PBMCs.

The CDR3 DNA sequence: TGTGCCAGTAGTCAGCGGGGCACAGATACGCAGTATTTT. Translating it yields CASSQRGTDTQYF. The chain has TRBV19 and TRBJ2-3; TRBD2 might be the D (6 bases). Germline CDR1 reads LNHDA; CDR2 reads SQIVND (reference sequence). Deletions cut 5 bases from V and 1 base from J, with 7 bases between. The CDR3 contains 13 residues.